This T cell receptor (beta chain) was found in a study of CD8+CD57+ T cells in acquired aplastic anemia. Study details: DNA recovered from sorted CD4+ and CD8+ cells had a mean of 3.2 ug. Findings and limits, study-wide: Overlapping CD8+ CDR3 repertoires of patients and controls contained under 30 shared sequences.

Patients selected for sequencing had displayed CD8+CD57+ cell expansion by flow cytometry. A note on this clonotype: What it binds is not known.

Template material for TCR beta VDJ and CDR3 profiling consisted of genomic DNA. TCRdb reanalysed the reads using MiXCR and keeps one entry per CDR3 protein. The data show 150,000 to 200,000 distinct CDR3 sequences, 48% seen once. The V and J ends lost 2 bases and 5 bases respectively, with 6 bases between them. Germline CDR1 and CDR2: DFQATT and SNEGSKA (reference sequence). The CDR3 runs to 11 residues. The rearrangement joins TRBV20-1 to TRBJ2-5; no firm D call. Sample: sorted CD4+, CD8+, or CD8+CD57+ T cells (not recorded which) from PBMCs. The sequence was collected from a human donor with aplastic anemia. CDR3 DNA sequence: TGCAGTGCTAGATTTTTGGAGACCCAGTACTTC. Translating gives CSARFLETQYF.